A selection of T cell receptor beta chains follows, all from one sample in a study of blood T cells in healthy people across ages. One entry per CDR3 protein results from TCRdb running MiXCR on the 5' RACE reads. The profile shows just over 1 million distinct CDR3 sequences, under 45% of them singletons. Material for sequencing was blood. Every receptor here comes from a woman aged 60-70 years in good health. CDR3s include the opening cysteine and the closing phenylalanine or tryptophan. A D gene is named only where the DNA matches it firmly. The listing skips clone size in some rows; elsewhere it reads once, few, many or a size class.

V	J	D	size	CDR3	DNA
TRBV4-3	TRBJ1-4	NA	NA	CASSQDLPGRTNEKLFF	TGCGCCAGCAGCCAAGACTTACCGGGGCGGACTAATGAAAAACTGTTTTTT
TRBV6-5	TRBJ2-5	NA	few	CASSYKGLGGEETQYF	TGTGCCAGCAGTTATAAGGGTTTGGGGGGCGAGGAGACCCAGTACTTC
TRBV18	TRBJ2-1	TRBD2	few	CASSPLAGGIDNEQFF	TGTGCCAGCTCACCACTAGCGGGAGGGATCGACAATGAGCAGTTCTTC
TRBV6-1	TRBJ2-1	NA	NA	CASSPRGWSEQFF	TGTGCCAGCAGTCCCCGGGGGTGGAGTGAGCAGTTCTTC
TRBV5-5	TRBJ1-1	NA	few	CASSLDGAMNTEAFF	TGTGCCAGCAGCTTGGATGGAGCTATGAACACTGAAGCTTTCTTT
TRBV11-2	TRBJ2-5	TRBD2	few	CASRGTTKETQYF	TGTGCCAGCCGAGGGACTACCAAAGAGACCCAGTACTTC
TRBV12-3/TRBV12-4	TRBJ1-1	TRBD1	few	CASSSRDRVTEAFF	TGTGCCAGCAGTTCCCGGGACAGGGTCACTGAAGCTTTCTTT
TRBV6-6	TRBJ2-3	NA	NA	CASSYAIQAGSTDTQYF	TGTGCCAGCAGTTACGCAATCCAAGCGGGTAGCACAGATACGCAGTATTTT
TRBV25-1	TRBJ2-3	TRBD1	NA	CASSDPRDRGQIDTQYF	TGTGCCAGCAGTGACCCAAGGGACAGGGGGCAGATAGATACGCAGTATTTT
TRBV7-8	TRBJ2-7	NA	few	CASSPWGFEQYF	TGTGCCAGCAGCCCCTGGGGCTTCGAGCAGTACTTC
TRBV4-2	TRBJ2-3	NA	NA	CASSQWRGRPDTQYF	TGTGCCAGCAGCCAGTGGAGGGGGCGACCAGATACGCAGTATTTT
TRBV20-1	TRBJ1-4	NA	NA	CSAMDEEKLFF	TGCAGTGCTATGGACGAAGAAAAACTGTTTTTT
TRBV12-3/TRBV12-4	TRBJ2-5	NA	few	CASIGGGGETQYF	TGTGCCAGCATCGGCGGGGGCGGAGAGACCCAGTACTTC
TRBV29-1	TRBJ2-3	NA	many	CSVSMTDTQYF	TGCAGCGTTAGTATGACGGATACGCAGTATTTT
TRBV28	TRBJ1-1	NA	NA	CASSNLMGRAFF	TGTGCCAGCAGTAACCTTATGGGAAGAGCTTTCTTT
TRBV27	TRBJ2-1	TRBD2	NA	CASSVTSGPYNEQFF	TGTGCCAGCAGTGTTACTAGCGGACCATACAATGAGCAGTTCTTC
TRBV10-3	TRBJ1-3	NA	NA	CAISESIRSGNTIYF	TGTGCCATCAGTGAGTCAATCCGCTCTGGAAACACCATATATTTT
TRBV14	TRBJ1-1	NA	few	CASSRTLGGPEAFF	TGTGCCAGCAGCCGCACCTTGGGGGGCCCTGAAGCTTTCTTT
TRBV6-6	TRBJ2-1	NA	NA	CASTLGSSYNEQFF	TGTGCCAGCACCCTAGGCAGCTCCTACAATGAGCAGTTCTTC
TRBV5-1	TRBJ1-1	NA	NA	CASSFIEGAEAFF	TGCGCCAGCAGCTTTATTGAGGGGGCTGAAGCTTTCTTT
TRBV10-1	TRBJ2-3	NA	few	CASSDPGQMGDTQYF	TGCGCCAGCAGTGACCCCGGACAGATGGGAGATACGCAGTATTTT
TRBV4-2	TRBJ2-7	TRBD2	many	CASRLEAGGSSWEQYF	TGTGCCAGCAGACTCGAAGCGGGAGGGAGTTCGTGGGAGCAGTACTTC
TRBV7-2	TRBJ2-7	NA	few	CASSLAVHEQYF	TGTGCCAGCAGCTTAGCGGTCCACGAGCAGTACTTC
TRBV12-3/TRBV12-4	TRBJ1-1	NA	few	CASSFLAGRSNTEAFF	TGTGCCAGCAGTTTTCTGGCGGGTAGGTCGAACACTGAAGCTTTCTTT
TRBV29-1	TRBJ1-2	NA	few	CSVEVEQANYGYTF	TGCAGCGTTGAAGTGGAGCAGGCAAACTATGGCTACACCTTC
TRBV7-9	TRBJ2-1	TRBD2	NA	CASSLEMGGSGQFF	TGTGCCAGCAGCTTAGAAATGGGCGGGAGTGGGCAGTTCTTC
TRBV25-1	TRBJ2-1	TRBD1	NA	CASSETGTGHNEQFF	TGTGCCAGCAGTGAAACCGGGACAGGACACAATGAGCAGTTCTTC
TRBV28	TRBJ2-7	NA	NA	CASSYPGGTVDNEQYF	TGTGCCAGCAGCTACCCCGGGGGGACAGTTGACAACGAGCAGTACTTC
TRBV29-1	TRBJ1-5	TRBD1	NA	CSTQQGADQPQHF	TGCAGCACACAGCAGGGGGCGGACCAGCCCCAGCATTTT
TRBV6-5	TRBJ2-7	NA	NA	CASSRLRTYEQYF	TGTGCCAGCAGTCGTCTGCGGACCTACGAGCAGTACTTC
TRBV15	TRBJ2-3	TRBD2	NA	CATSRGPGLAGGYTDTQYF	TGTGCCACCAGCAGAGGGCCGGGACTAGCGGGAGGTTATACAGATACGCAGTATTTT
TRBV10-3	TRBJ2-1	TRBD1	NA	CAINHPGQGCEQFF	TGTGCCATCAATCACCCGGGACAGGGATGTGAGCAGTTCTTC
TRBV6-6	TRBJ2-5	NA	few	CASSYSSVQETQYF	TGTGCCAGCAGTTACTCCTCCGTCCAAGAGACCCAGTACTTC
TRBV12-3/TRBV12-4	TRBJ2-7	NA	NA	CASSLADESSYEQYF	TGTGCCAGCAGTTTAGCGGACGAGAGCTCCTACGAGCAGTACTTC
TRBV9	TRBJ1-1	NA	few	CASSVWSGATEAFF	TGTGCCAGCAGCGTATGGTCTGGCGCCACTGAAGCTTTCTTT
TRBV20-1	TRBJ2-7	NA	NA	CSAGEDSYEQYF	TGCAGTGCAGGGGAGGACTCCTACGAGCAGTACTTC
TRBV29-1	TRBJ2-3	NA	few	CSVVSGVPDTQYF	TGCAGCGTTGTTTCGGGAGTCCCAGATACGCAGTATTTT
TRBV11-2	TRBJ2-5	NA	NA	CASSLGFIQETQYF	TGTGCCAGCAGCCTCGGGTTTATCCAAGAGACCCAGTACTTC
TRBV7-2	TRBJ2-7	NA	NA	CASTIGGTEDYEQYF	TGTGCCAGCACCATTGGTGGGACGGAAGACTACGAGCAGTACTTC
TRBV9	TRBJ2-5	TRBD2	NA	CASSVGLADQETQYF	TGTGCCAGCAGCGTAGGACTAGCGGATCAAGAGACCCAGTACTTC
TRBV20-1	TRBJ1-2	NA	NA	CSAYLRVGQGNGYTF	TGCAGTGCTTACCTTCGTGTCGGGCAGGGCAATGGCTACACCTTC
TRBV7-2	TRBJ2-7	TRBD1	NA	CASSQTGQGLYEQYF	TGTGCGAGCAGTCAGACCGGACAGGGTCTCTACGAGCAGTACTTC